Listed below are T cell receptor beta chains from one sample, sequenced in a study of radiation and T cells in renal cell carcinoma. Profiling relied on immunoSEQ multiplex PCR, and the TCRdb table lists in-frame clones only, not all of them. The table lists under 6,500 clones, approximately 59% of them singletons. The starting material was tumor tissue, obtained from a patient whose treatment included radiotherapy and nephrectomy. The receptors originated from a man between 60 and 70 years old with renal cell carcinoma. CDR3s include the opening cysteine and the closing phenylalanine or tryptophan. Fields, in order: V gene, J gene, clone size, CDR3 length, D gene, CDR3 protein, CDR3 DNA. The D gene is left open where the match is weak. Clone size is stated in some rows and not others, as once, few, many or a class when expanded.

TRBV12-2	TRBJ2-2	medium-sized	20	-	CASRSKPRLGGGSGTGELFF	TGTGCAAGTCGCTCTAAACCCCGACTGGGGGGCGGGAGTGGGACCGGGGAGCTGTTTTTT
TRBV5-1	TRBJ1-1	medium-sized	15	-	CASSWGHGSTTEAFF	TGCGCCAGCAGCTGGGGGCACGGGTCCACCACTGAAGCTTTCTTT
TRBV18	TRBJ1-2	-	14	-	CASSPAAGNEGYTF	TGTGCCAGCTCACCAGCCGCGGGGAATGAAGGCTACACCTTC
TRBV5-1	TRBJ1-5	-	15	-	CASSGGRGGDQPQHF	TGCGCCAGCAGCGGCGGACGGGGAGGAGATCAGCCCCAGCATTTT
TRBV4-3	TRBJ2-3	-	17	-	CASSQDWREMSTDTQYF	TGCGCCAGCAGCCAAGACTGGCGGGAAATGAGTACAGATACGCAGTATTTT
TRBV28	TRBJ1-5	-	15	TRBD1	CASSPTGGLNQPQHF	TGTGCCAGCAGTCCTACAGGGGGTCTCAATCAGCCCCAGCATTTT
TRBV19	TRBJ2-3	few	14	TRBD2	CASRTSGTTDTQYF	TGTGCCAGCAGGACTAGCGGGACCACAGATACGCAGTATTTT
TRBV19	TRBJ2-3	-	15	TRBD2	CASFPTSGRGGTQYF	TGTGCCAGTTTCCCGACTAGCGGGAGGGGTGGTACGCAGTATTTT
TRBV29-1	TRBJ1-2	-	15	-	CSVDIGAGLVNGYTF	TGCAGCGTTGATATTGGAGCAGGGTTAGTAAACGGCTACACCTTC
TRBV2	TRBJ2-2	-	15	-	CASSGRERIGGELFF	TGTGCCAGCAGTGGACGGGAGCGGATAGGCGGGGAGCTGTTTTTT
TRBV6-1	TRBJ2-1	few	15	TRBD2	CASSESAGVFYEQFF	TGTGCCAGCAGTGAATCAGCGGGAGTTTTCTATGAGCAGTTCTTC
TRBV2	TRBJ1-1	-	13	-	CASSEISRAEAFF	TGTGCCAGCAGTGAGATAAGCAGGGCTGAAGCTTTCTTT
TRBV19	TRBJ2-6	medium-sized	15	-	CASSTPRSGANVLTF	TGTGCCAGTAGTACACCGAGATCTGGGGCCAACGTCCTGACTTTC
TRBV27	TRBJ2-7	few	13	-	CASSLFPRGEQYF	TGTGCCAGCAGTTTATTTCCCCGTGGGGAGCAGTACTTC
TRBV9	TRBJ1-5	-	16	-	CASSAGGDTRNQPQHF	TGTGCCAGCAGCGCCGGCGGGGACACAAGAAATCAGCCCCAGCATTTT